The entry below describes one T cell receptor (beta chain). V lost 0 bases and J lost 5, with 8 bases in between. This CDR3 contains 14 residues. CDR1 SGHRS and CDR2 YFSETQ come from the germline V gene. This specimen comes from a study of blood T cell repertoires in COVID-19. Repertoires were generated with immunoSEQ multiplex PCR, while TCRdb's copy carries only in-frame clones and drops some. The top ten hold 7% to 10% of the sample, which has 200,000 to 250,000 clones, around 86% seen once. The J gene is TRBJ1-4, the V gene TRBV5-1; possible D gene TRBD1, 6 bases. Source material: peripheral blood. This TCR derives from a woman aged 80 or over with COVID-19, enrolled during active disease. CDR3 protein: CASSLDRGNEKLFF. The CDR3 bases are TGCGCCAGCAGCTTGGATAGGGGGAATGAAAAACTGTTTTTT.